Listed here are 19 T cell receptor beta chains from one sample, sequenced in a study of T cells in Graves' hyperthyroidism and ophthalmopathy. TCR beta CDR3 regions were amplified from RNA transcripts. When the TCR CDR3 underwent first-round RT-PCR, the HTBI primer set was used. TCRdb called the multiplex PCR reads again in MiXCR, with one record for every CDR3 protein. The repertoire consists of around 700,000 distinct CDR3 sequences, with just over 35% occurring once and the leading ten covering around a third. The sequencing sample was made of blood. All receptors come from a woman aged 40 to 50 with Graves' hyperthyroidism.

This clonotype was seen many times. The chain uses TRBV29-1 and TRBJ1-2, with TRBD1 as a possible D gene (5 bases). The CDR3 totals 11 residues. Trimming shortened V by 3 bases and J by 3 bases, and 5 bases separated the two germline ends. Germline V gene lookup returns CDR1 SQVTM and CDR2 ANQGSEA. Here the CDR3 reads CSVEGDYGYTF. DNA for the CDR3: TGCAGCGTTGAGGGGGACTATGGCTACACCTTC.

This clonotype turned up a few times. J is TRBJ1-1 and V is TRBV7-8; D is possibly TRBD1 (5 bases). V lost 3 bases, J lost 3 bases, and 17 bases lay in between. Per germline, CDR1 SGHVS and CDR2 FQNEAQ. This CDR3 region has 16 residues. The CDR3 is CASSFGNRGVDTEAFF. CDR3 DNA: TGTGCCAGCAGCTTCGGTAATAGGGGAGTTGACACTGAAGCTTTCTTT.

The rearrangement links TRBV10-3 to TRBJ1-2; the match to TRBD1 covers 7 bases. After removal of 3 bases from V and 6 bases from J, the junction contained 19 bases not matched to a gene. CDR3 length: 18 amino acids. In germline, CDR1 is ENHRY, CDR2 SYGVKD. The CDR3 protein is CAISDPIVRGLLPNGYTF. CDR3 nucleotide sequence: TGTGCCATCAGTGATCCTATCGTAAGGGGGCTCTTACCGAATGGCTACACCTTC.

J is TRBJ2-1 and V is TRBV29-1; TRBD2 aligns across 8 bases. After removal of 6 bases from V and 7 bases from J, the junction contained 8 bases not matched to a gene. From germline, CDR1 is SQVTM and CDR2 ANQGSEA. The CDR3 has 13 amino acids. CDR3 sequence reads: CSVNGLAENEQFF. The CDR3 DNA is TGCAGCGTAAACGGACTAGCCGAGAATGAGCAGTTCTTC.

This clonotype was seen a few times. The genes are TRBV6-1 and TRBJ1-6; perhaps TRBD1 as D (5 bases). The CDR3 is made up of 15 amino acids. Trimming left V 5 bases short and J 5 bases short, with 13 bases between. The germline V gene encodes CDR1 MNHNS and CDR2 SASEGT. The CDR3 sequence is CASSPLQGNNSPLHF. DNA for the CDR3: TGTGCCAGCAGTCCCCTGCAGGGCAATAATTCACCCCTCCACTTT.

The chain recombines TRBV6-1 with TRBJ1-5; 9 positions agree with TRBD1. This CDR3 region has 13 residues. The trim removed 5 bases at V and 11 bases at J, leaving 7 bases unmatched. The germline gives CDR1 MNHNS, CDR2 SASEGT. The CDR3 DNA sequence: TGTGCCAGCAGTAGAGACAGGGGGTTTGCCCAGCATTTT. Translating gives CASSRDRGFAQHF.

V gene TRBV11-2 combines with J gene TRBJ2-6; D is uncertain. Germline loops: CDR1 SGHAT, CDR2 FQNNGV. Trimming shortened V by 6 bases and J by 4 bases, and 10 bases separated the two germline ends. The CDR3 runs 14 residues. The CDR3 DNA reads TGTGCCAGCAGTCTCGCCGGGGGGGCCAACGTCCTGACTTTC. Translated: CASSLAGGANVLTF.

J is TRBJ1-6 and V is TRBV7-6, with D uncertain. Germline lookup yields CDR1 SGHVS and CDR2 FNYEAQ. The CDR3 totals 12 residues. V gave up 8 bases and J gave up 9 bases, with 11 bases separating them. This CDR3 is CASRYDGSPLHF. CDR3 DNA sequence: TGTGCCAGCCGCTACGACGGTTCACCCCTCCACTTT. Full variable domain (outside the CDR3, taken from reference TRBV7-6 and TRBJ1-6): GAGVSQSPRYKVTKRGQDVALRCDPISGHVSLYWYRQALGQGPEFLTYFNYEAQQDKSGLPNDRFSAERPEGSISTLTIQRTEQRDSAMYRCASRYDGSPLHFGNGTRLTVT.

This clonotype has just a few counts. V is TRBV20-1 and J is TRBJ2-7, with 8 bases lining up with TRBD2. There are 13 residues in the CDR3. With V trimmed by 6 bases and J by 3 bases, 7 bases remained unmatched. Germline lookup yields CDR1 DFQATT and CDR2 SNEGSKA (reference sequence). CDR3: CSATQAGVYEQYF. DNA for the CDR3: TGCAGTGCCACCCAAGCGGGAGTCTACGAGCAGTACTTC.

This clonotype has a handful of counts. Likely a read error: the CDR3 ends without its conserved phenylalanine or tryptophan. The chain carries TRBV14 and TRBJ1-2; TRBD1 might be the D (6 bases). CDR3 length: 13 amino acids. In germline, CDR1 is SGHDN, CDR2 FVKESK. The V and J ends lost 4 bases and 2 bases respectively, with 8 bases between them. The CDR3 DNA reads TGTGCCAGCAGCCCAACAGGGAACTATGGCTACACCCTC. Translating gives CASSPTGNYGYTL.

This clonotype was detected ten times or more. CDR3 bases: TGCAGCGTTAGGGGGCCTGGGGCCAACGTCCTGACTTTC. Protein sequence: CSVRGPGANVLTF. The chain has TRBV29-1 and TRBJ2-6; the match to TRBD1 covers 7 bases. CDR3 length: 13 residues. The germline V gene has CDR1 SQVTM and CDR2 ANQGSEA. The junction had 0 bases not matched to a gene; V was cut back by 5 bases and J by 2 bases.

There are many counts of this clonotype. V and J are TRBV2 and TRBJ2-2, with D unresolved. Trimming took off 1 base at V and 4 bases at J, with 1 base between the two ends. This CDR3 spans 12 amino acids. Germline CDR1 is SNHLY and CDR2 is FYNNEI. CDR3 region: CASSEGTGELFF. The DNA of the CDR3 is TGTGCCAGCAGTGAAGGCACCGGGGAGCTGTTTTTT.

In this sample, this clonotype turned up a few times. The chain couples TRBV20-1 to TRBJ2-5; 10 nucleotides line up with TRBD2. V shed 3 bases, J shed 5 bases, and the junction held 15 bases outside the gene matches. The CDR3 runs 17 residues. Germline V gene sequence: CDR1 DFQATT, CDR2 SNEGSKA (reference sequence). This CDR3 reads CSASEFSGLATRETQYF. In nucleotides, the CDR3 is TGCAGTGCTAGTGAATTTTCGGGACTAGCGACGAGGGAGACCCAGTACTTC.

This clonotype has only a few counts. The chain recombines TRBV20-1 with TRBJ2-7; the D gene is possibly TRBD2 (7 bases). The CDR3 has 11 amino acids. Germline CDR1 reads DFQATT; CDR2 reads SNEGSKA (reference sequence). Trimming cost V 6 bases and J 3 bases, with 9 bases left between them. This CDR3 is CSAGGLYEQYF. The CDR3 DNA sequence: TGCAGTGCCGGGGGGCTCTACGAGCAGTACTTC.

The table lists this clonotype with many counts. V gene TRBV12-3 or TRBV12-4 combines with J gene TRBJ2-7, with TRBD1 matching 9 bases. With V trimmed by 4 bases and J by 9 bases, 7 bases remained unmatched. CDR3 length: 13 amino acids. CDR3 protein: CASSSGQGGTQYF. In DNA, the CDR3 is TGTGCCAGCAGTTCGGGACAGGGAGGAACGCAGTACTTC.

Details on this clonotype: One end of the junction fails to match germline, which may point to a read error. V usage is TRBV7-9 and J usage is TRBJ1-1; D uncertain. This CDR3 region has 12 residues. The germline V gene encodes CDR1 SEHNR and CDR2 FQNEAQ (reference sequence). This chain's CDR3 is CASSLGSTEASF. The DNA of the CDR3 is TGTGCCAGCAGCTTGGGTAGCACTGAAGCTTCCTTT.

The table lists this clonotype with many counts. The CDR3 region has the DNA TGTGCCAGCAGCTTAAACGCAGGGCGGGAGACCCAGTACTTC. Translation gives CASSLNAGRETQYF. The rearrangement uses TRBV7-9 and TRBJ2-5; the D gene is possibly TRBD1 (5 bases). Trimming cost V 2 bases and J 5 bases, with 12 bases left between them. Germline V gene lookup returns CDR1 SEHNR and CDR2 FQNEAQ (reference sequence). This CDR3 is built from 14 residues. Supplemented by reference TRBV7-9 and TRBJ2-5, the full variable domain reads DTGVSQNPRHKITKRGQNVTFRCDPISEHNRLYWYRQTLGQGPEFLTYFQNEAQLEKSRLLSDRFSAERPKGSFSTLEIQRTEQGDSAMYLCASSLNAGRETQYFGPGTRLLVL.

This clonotype was observed a handful of times. The J gene is TRBJ2-3, the V gene TRBV10-1; D perhaps matches TRBD2 (6 bases). Deletions cut 5 bases from V and 2 bases from J, with 8 bases between. The length of the CDR3 is 13 residues. Germline CDR1 reads WNHNN; CDR2 reads SYGVQD (reference sequence). The CDR3 sequence: CASSTDYTDTQYF. CDR3 DNA sequence: TGCGCCAGCAGTACGGACTACACAGATACGCAGTATTTT.

The CDR3 here is CAISQRQGTNEKLFF. CDR3 nucleotide sequence: TGTGCCATCAGTCAACGACAGGGAACTAATGAAAAACTGTTTTTT. The chain uses TRBV10-3 and TRBJ1-4, with TRBD1 identical over 7 bases. Germline V CDR1 and CDR2: ENHRY, SYGVKD. The CDR3 is 15 residues long. The V and J ends lost 5 bases and 1 base, in that order; junction bases with no gene match: 4.